The TCR beta chain under discussion was sequenced for a study of T cell responses to AZD1222 COVID-19 vaccine. CDR1 and CDR2 from the germline V gene are SNHLY and FYNNEI. Unmatched junction bases numbered 4, after V lost 4 bases and J lost 0 bases. CDR3 size: 15 residues. Method: immunoSEQ multiplex PCR; TCRdb's copy keeps in-frame clones and lacks some. The sample consists of roughly 270,000 clones, around 92% of them appearing once. This chain uses TRBV2 with TRBJ2-3; TRBD2 matches 7 bases. Sequenced material: peripheral blood, taken 28 days after the second AZD1222 dose. This sequence was found in an adult who received the AZD1222 COVID-19 vaccine. The CDR3 protein is CASSVGGTSTDTQYF. In nucleotides, the CDR3 is TGTGCCAGCAGTGTGGGGGGGACTAGCACAGATACGCAGTATTTT.